The next 26 T cell receptor beta chains were all read from a single sample in a study of cytomegalovirus exposure and HLA in healthy donors. Both 60 Vbeta primers and 13 Jbeta primers went into the PCR. Produced via immunoSEQ multiplex PCR; TCRdb's table is partial and in-frame only. Its clone listing holds around 110,000 clones. Sequences were obtained from PBMCs. These receptors were obtained from a man aged 25 to 45 in good health and CMV-seronegative.

The chain links TRBV29-1 to TRBJ1-2, with 7 nucleotides matching TRBD1. This CDR3 has 16 residues. Per germline, CDR1 SQVTM and CDR2 ANQGSEA. V shed 3 bases and J 4 bases; nucleotides not matched to a gene: 14. The CDR3 sequence is CSVDPQGTLTFYGYTF. As DNA, the CDR3 is TGCAGCGTTGACCCACAGGGGACCCTCACCTTCTATGGCTACACCTTC.

V is TRBV5-4 and J is TRBJ2-3, with TRBD1 matching over 11 bases. In germline, CDR1 is SGHNT, CDR2 YYREEE (reference sequence). Trimming cost V 5 bases and J 4 bases; bases outside gene matches: 9. The CDR3 runs 16 residues. The CDR3 DNA is TGTGCCAGCAGTCCGCCGGGGACAGGGGGGGCAGATACGCAGTATTTT. This codes for CASSPPGTGGADTQYF.

This sequence joins TRBV20-1 and TRBJ2-1, with D perhaps matching TRBD2 (6 bases). Germline values: CDR1 DFQATT, CDR2 SNEGSKA (reference sequence). CDR3 length equals 11 residues. The germline V and J ends were trimmed by 5 bases and 12 bases, with 14 bases remaining between them. CDR3 protein: CSASLAGRQFF. The DNA of the CDR3 is TGCAGTGCTTCCCTGGCGGGACGGCAGTTCTTC.

The chain employs TRBV19 and TRBJ2-5; D possibly corresponds to TRBD1 (6 bases). V was clipped by 1 base and J by 4 bases, with 13 bases between them. Germline CDR1 LNHDA, CDR2 SQIVND (reference sequence). The CDR3 spans 15 residues. This CDR3 reads CASSIVRGLGETQYF. CDR3 DNA sequence: TGTGCCAGTAGTATAGTCAGGGGCTTGGGAGAGACCCAGTACTTC.

Remarks on this clone: At one of its ends the junction is not consistent with the germline gene, which may arise from a read error. The chain joins TRBV5-1 to TRBJ2-2; perhaps TRBD2 as D (6 bases). Germline V gene lookup returns CDR1 SGHRS and CDR2 YFSETQ. The CDR3 sequence is 17 residues long. The CDR3 region has the DNA TGCGCCAGCATCCAGGACTTGGGCGGGGCGGACACCGGGGAGCCGTTTTTT. It codes for CASIQDLGGADTGEPFF.

J is TRBJ2-1 and V is TRBV7-3, with D possibly being TRBD1 (5 bases). The germline CDR1 and CDR2 sequences are SGHTA and FQGTGA. CDR3 length equals 15 residues. Trimming removed 1 base from V and 9 bases from J, with 16 bases in between. CDR3 protein: CASSLRSGIGAEQFF. DNA of the CDR3: TGTGCCAGCAGCTTAAGGTCAGGGATTGGGGCTGAGCAGTTCTTC.

The chain is built from TRBV14 and TRBJ2-2; D might be TRBD1 (6 bases). Germline CDR1 reads SGHDN; CDR2 reads FVKESK. This CDR3 spans 15 amino acids. V was pared by 2 bases and J by 7 bases, with 14 bases between. CDR3 nucleotide sequence: TGTGCCAGCAGCCAAAATTCCAGGGGTCACGGGGAGCTGTTTTTT. This encodes CASSQNSRGHGELFF.

V and J are TRBV4-1 and TRBJ2-5; tentative D call: TRBD1 (6 bases). From germline, CDR1 is MGHRA and CDR2 YSYEKL. V was shortened by 2 bases and J by 2 bases, with 15 bases between the two germline ends. The CDR3 sequence is 16 residues long. For the CDR3, the DNA is TGCGCCAGCAGCCAACCTGGAAGAGGGGGTCAAGAGACCCAGTACTTC. It translates to CASSQPGRGGQETQYF.

The CDR3 sequence: CASSSGGETTEAFF. CDR3 nucleotide sequence: TGCGCCAGCAGCTCGGGGGGGGAAACGACTGAAGCTTTCTTT. The chain combines TRBV5-1 with TRBJ1-1; D possibly corresponds to TRBD1 (5 bases). V lost 3 bases to trimming and J lost 5 bases, with 14 bases between them. CDR3 size: 14 residues. Germline CDR1 SGHRS, CDR2 YFSETQ.

The J gene is TRBJ1-6, the V gene TRBV7-3; no firm D call. V dropped 2 bases and J dropped 7 bases, with 12 bases sitting between them. Germline loops: CDR1 SGHTA, CDR2 FQGTGA. The CDR3 length is 15 residues. CDR3 amino acids: CASSLEGLPNSPLHF. CDR3 coding DNA: TGTGCCAGCAGCTTAGAGGGCCTGCCGAATTCACCCCTCCACTTT.

This chain links TRBV19 with TRBJ1-2; a possible D gene is TRBD1 (5 bases). Germline V gene lookup returns CDR1 LNHDA and CDR2 SQIVND (reference sequence). This CDR3 spans 14 amino acids. V shed 6 bases and J shed 8 bases, with 19 bases lying between them. The CDR3 region is CASSDGGRGEGYTF. CDR3 DNA sequence: TGTGCCAGTAGCGACGGCGGACGGGGGGAAGGCTACACCTTC.

Points on this clone: The same CDR3 can be traced to other DNA sequences in this sample. The chain couples TRBV1 to TRBJ1-5; the table's D call, TRBD1, was not checked against the DNA. TRBV1 is noted as a pseudogene. There are 18 residues in the CDR3. CDR3 loop: CTSSQGDREGGCNQPQHF. The CDR3 DNA sequence: TGCACCAGCAGCCAAGGGGACAGGGAAGGGGGGTGCAATCAGCCCCAGCATTTT.

This chain uses TRBV30 with TRBJ1-2; a weak D match, TRBD1 (6 bases). This CDR3 is built from 18 residues. CDR1 is GTSNPN, CDR2 SVGIG, per germline (reference sequence). The CDR3 is CAGQSRGGGFLTYYGYTF. The CDR3 nucleotides are TGTGCTGGACAATCGAGGGGGGGCGGTTTCTTGACCTACTATGGCTACACCTTC.

The gene calls are TRBV28 and TRBJ1-2, with D perhaps TRBD1 (6 bases). V shed 3 bases and J shed 2 bases, with 13 bases lying between them. CDR3 length: 15 residues. CDR1 and CDR2 (germline): MDHEN, SYDVKM. The DNA of the CDR3 is TGTGCCAGCAGTTTCGGGGGGCGCCAGAACTATGGCTACACCTTC. Amino acid sequence: CASSFGGRQNYGYTF.

The rearrangement uses TRBV5-4 and TRBJ2-5; TRBD1 might be the D (5 bases). Germline lookup yields CDR1 SGHNT and CDR2 YYREEE (reference sequence). There are 14 residues in the CDR3. Trimming left V 3 bases short and J 2 bases short, with 11 bases between. The CDR3 DNA reads as TGTGCCAGCAGCTCGGACATTTTGCAAGAGACCCAGTACTTC. Protein: CASSSDILQETQYF. The variable domain in full, with the rest retrieved from reference TRBV5-4 and TRBJ2-5, is ETGVTQSPTHLIKTRGQQVTLRCSSQSGHNTVSWYQQALGQGPQFIFQYYREEENGRGNFPPRFSGLQFPNYSSELNVNALELDDSALYLCASSSDILQETQYFGPGTRLLVL.

This chain uses TRBV5-6 with TRBJ2-3; TRBD2 aligns across 7 bases. Germline-derived CDR1 and CDR2 are SGHDT and YYEEEE. V dropped 6 bases and J dropped 6; count of bases not matched to a gene: 7. This CDR3 has 13 residues. CDR3 sequence: CASTLGGWDTQYF. CDR3 nucleotide sequence: TGTGCCAGCACCCTCGGGGGGTGGGATACGCAGTATTTT.

The chain combines TRBV2 with TRBJ2-7; 8 bases fit TRBD1. The trim removed 3 bases at V and 6 bases at J, leaving 10 bases unmatched. The germline CDR1 and CDR2 sequences are SNHLY and FYNNEI. This CDR3 has 15 amino acids. The CDR3 nucleotides read TGTGCCAGCAGTGAGTCCGGGACAGGAAAGGGCGAGCAGTACTTC. As protein: CASSESGTGKGEQYF.

The J gene is TRBJ2-7, the V gene TRBV5-4; tentatively, D is TRBD1 (6 bases). Trimming stripped 9 bases from V and 5 bases from J, with 21 bases between. The CDR3 has 14 amino acids. CDR1 is SGHNT, CDR2 YYREEE, per germline (reference sequence). CDR3 nucleotides: TGTGCCACTATCAACAGGGAAGGTCACCACGAGCAGTACTTC. It translates to CATINREGHHEQYF.

The rearrangement joins TRBV7-6 to TRBJ1-2; 8 positions match TRBD1. This CDR3 contains 13 residues. Germline assignment: CDR1 SGHVS and CDR2 FNYEAQ. The J segment lost 7 bases and the V segment lost 1 base, leaving 2 bases of the junction unmatched. Written as DNA, the CDR3 is TGTGCCAGCAGCTTAGGGCAGGGGGCTGGCTACACCTTC. Its translation: CASSLGQGAGYTF.

The J gene is TRBJ1-4, the V gene TRBV30; 11 bases are a match to TRBD1. CDR1 is GTSNPN, CDR2 SVGIG, per germline (reference sequence). The junction had 9 bases not matched to a gene; V was cut back by 5 bases and J by 7 bases. The CDR3 is made up of 15 amino acids. This CDR3 reads CAWRYGTGGGEKLFF. Written as DNA, the CDR3 is TGTGCCTGGCGGTATGGGACAGGGGGAGGTGAAAAACTGTTTTTT.

The chain is built from TRBV5-1 and TRBJ1-2; 11 bases fit TRBD1. Germline V gene sequence: CDR1 SGHRS, CDR2 YFSETQ. The CDR3 loop spans 14 amino acids. J was trimmed by 5 bases and V by 7 bases; bases with no gene match: 7. DNA for the CDR3: TGCGCCAGCGCAAGCGGGGACAGGGGGTATGGCTACACCTTC. Translation: CASASGDRGYGYTF.

The chain carries TRBV5-1 and TRBJ1-1; tentative D call: TRBD1 (5 bases). V was pared by 0 bases and J by 3 bases, with 9 bases between. Germline V lookup: CDR1 SGHRS, CDR2 YFSETQ. CDR3 length: 14 residues. The CDR3 nucleotides read TGCGCCAGCAGCTTGGCGGGGGTTGACACTGAAGCTTTCTTT. It codes for CASSLAGVDTEAFF.

This rearrangement joins TRBV11-2 to TRBJ2-2; 7 bases are a match to TRBD1. The junction had 4 bases not matched to a gene; V was cut back by 6 bases and J by 3 bases. This CDR3 comprises 14 residues. Germline V lookup: CDR1 SGHAT, CDR2 FQNNGV. CDR3 residues: CASRWDRYTGELFF. Here the CDR3 DNA reads TGTGCCAGCAGGTGGGACAGATACACCGGGGAGCTGTTTTTT.

The chain couples TRBV7-9 to TRBJ2-7; possible D gene TRBD1, 5 bases. Germline CDR1 reads SEHNR; CDR2 reads FQNEAQ (reference sequence). This CDR3 comprises 16 residues. The V end lost 5 bases, the J end lost 1 base, and 18 bases lay between the germline ends. The chain's CDR3 is CASSPLGAGRSYEQYF. CDR3 bases: TGTGCCAGCAGCCCCCTCGGCGCAGGGCGATCCTACGAGCAGTACTTC.

The V call is TRBV7-9, the J call TRBJ1-4; D not certain. The germline V and J ends were trimmed by 4 bases and 5 bases, with 14 bases remaining between them. Germline CDR1 reads SEHNR; CDR2 reads FQNEAQ (reference sequence). The CDR3 sequence is 15 residues long. The CDR3 DNA follows: TGTGCCAGCAGCTCGGGAGCTAGCTCAAATGAAAAACTGTTTTTT. This codes for CASSSGASSNEKLFF.

This clone is classed as medium-sized (0.01 to 0.1%) by frequency. V usage is TRBV6-4 and J usage is TRBJ2-3, with 11 bases matching TRBD1. The ends lost 2 bases at V and 4 bases at J; junction bases unmatched: 5. Germline V gene sequence: CDR1 MRHNA, CDR2 SNTAGT. The CDR3 is 16 amino acids. CDR3 in amino acids: CASSDGRTGGADTQYF. The CDR3 DNA is TGTGCCAGCAGTGACGGCAGGACAGGGGGCGCAGATACGCAGTATTTT.